This T cell receptor beta chain derives from a study of T cell changes during pregnancy in multiple sclerosis. After removal of 3 bases from V and 9 bases from J, the junction contained 13 bases not matched to a gene. Germline V CDR1 and CDR2: LNHNV, YYDKDF (reference sequence). The CDR3 has 15 amino acids. Sequencing was performed with immunoSEQ multiplex PCR; in TCRdb, only in-frame clones are kept and a portion is missing. The sample has under 30,000 clones; approximately 91% are singletons. Specimen: CD8+ T cells from peripheral blood mononuclear cells, collected after pregnancy. The V call is TRBV15, the J call TRBJ1-1; 7 nucleotides match TRBD1. The receptor comes from a female donor with multiple sclerosis, enrolled in a pregnancy study. This chain's CDR3 is CATSRLRQGETQAFF. DNA of the CDR3: TGTGCCACCAGCAGGCTGAGACAGGGAGAGACACAAGCTTTCTTT. The full variable domain, rest sourced from reference TRBV15 and TRBJ1-1, is DAMVIQNPRYQVTQFGKPVTLSCSQTLNHNVMYWYQQKSSQAPKLLFHYYDKDFNNEADTPDNFQSRRPNTSFCFLDIRSPGLGDTAMYLCATSRLRQGETQAFFGQGTRLTVV.